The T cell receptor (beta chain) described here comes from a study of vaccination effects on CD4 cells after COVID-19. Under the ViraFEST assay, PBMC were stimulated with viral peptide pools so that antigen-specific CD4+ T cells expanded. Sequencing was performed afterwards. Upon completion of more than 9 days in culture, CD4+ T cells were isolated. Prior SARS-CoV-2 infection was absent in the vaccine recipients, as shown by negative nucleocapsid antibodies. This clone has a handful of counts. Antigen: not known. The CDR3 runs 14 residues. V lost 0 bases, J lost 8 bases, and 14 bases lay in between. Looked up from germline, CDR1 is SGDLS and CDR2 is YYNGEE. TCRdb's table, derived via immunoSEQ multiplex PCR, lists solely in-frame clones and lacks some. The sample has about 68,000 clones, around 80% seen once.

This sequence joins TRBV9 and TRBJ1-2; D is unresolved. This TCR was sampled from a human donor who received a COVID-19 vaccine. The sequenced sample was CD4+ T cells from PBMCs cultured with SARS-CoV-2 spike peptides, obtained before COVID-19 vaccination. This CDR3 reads CASSVGGNQGGYTF. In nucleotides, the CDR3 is TGTGCCAGCAGCGTAGGTGGGAACCAAGGGGGCTACACCTTC.